These 20 T cell receptor beta chains originate from one sample sequenced in a study of post-analysis software for immune sequencing data. Study-wide findings and caveats: A few TRBV segments occurring more often in patients than controls included TRBV5-6, TRBV5-1 and TRBV20-1.

Tagging with unique molecular identifiers was a feature of the TCR beta cDNA libraries. TCRdb analysed the PCR reads with MiXCR anew, one entry per CDR3 protein. The table lists fewer than 900,000 distinct CDR3 sequences, approximately 44% of them singletons. These receptors lack a known antigen. The sample comprised blood. The receptors derive from a girl under 18 with multiple sclerosis.

This clonotype was observed at least ten times. V and J are TRBV6-2 or TRBV6-3 and TRBJ2-7, with 14 bases aligning to TRBD2. CDR3 length: 14 amino acids. Germline V gene data show CDR1 as MNHEY and CDR2 as SVGEGT. Germline trimming cut 5 bases from V and 5 bases from J; bases unmatched to any gene: 2. CDR3 loop: CASSGLAGGHEQYF. The CDR3 DNA reads as TGTGCCAGCAGTGGACTAGCGGGAGGCCACGAGCAGTACTTC.

V usage is TRBV6-5 and J usage is TRBJ1-2; D is unclear. CDR3 length: 15 amino acids. The germline V gene encodes CDR1 MNHEY and CDR2 SVGAGI. V was cut by 0 bases and J by 1 base, with 9 bases left in between. CDR3 loop: CASSYSSSYNYGYTF. The CDR3 DNA is TGTGCCAGCAGTTACTCGTCTTCCTATAACTATGGCTACACCTTC.

The chain joins TRBV25-1 to TRBJ1-5; 9 bases match TRBD1. Germline CDR1 is MGHDK and CDR2 is SYGVNS. CDR3 size: 20 residues. Trimming cost V 5 bases and J 0 bases; bases outside gene matches: 17. CDR3 amino acids: CASSLPSDRGPSYSNQPQHF. In DNA, the CDR3 is TGTGCCAGCAGTTTACCCTCGGACAGGGGACCATCTTATAGCAATCAGCCCCAGCATTTT.

This clonotype has just one count. V and J are TRBV12-3 or TRBV12-4 and TRBJ1-2, with TRBD1 as a possible D gene (5 bases). The CDR3 is 17 amino acids. The V and J ends lost 3 bases and 6 bases respectively, with 23 bases between them. CDR3 sequence reads: CASSFSSSGTEKDGYTF. The CDR3 DNA follows: TGTGCCAGCAGTTTTAGCTCATCCGGGACCGAGAAGGATGGCTACACCTTC.

The rearrangement joins TRBV4-3 to TRBJ2-2; possible D gene TRBD1, 6 bases. The CDR3 has 15 residues. Germline CDR1 and CDR2: LGHNA and YSLEER. Trimming shortened V by 1 base and J by 5 bases, and 11 bases separated the two germline ends. The CDR3 is CASSQVLQGTGELFF. The CDR3 DNA sequence: TGCGCCAGCAGCCAAGTCTTACAGGGAACCGGGGAGCTGTTTTTT.

The chain combines TRBV29-1 with TRBJ1-3, with 9 bases aligning to TRBD1. This CDR3 comprises 12 residues. The ends lost 6 bases at V and 3 bases at J; junction bases unmatched: 0. In germline, CDR1 is SQVTM, CDR2 ANQGSEA. The CDR3 region is CSVGQGGNTIYF. CDR3 nucleotides: TGCAGCGTGGGACAGGGTGGAAACACCATATATTTT.

The chain uses TRBV7-2 and TRBJ2-5; D possibly corresponds to TRBD2 (5 bases). V was pared by 1 base and J by 1 base, with 25 bases between. This CDR3 comprises 20 residues. Per the germline V gene, CDR1 is SGHTA and CDR2 is FQGNSA. The CDR3 loop is CASSLGERAPRSRFQETQYF. The DNA for the CDR3 is TGTGCCAGCAGCTTAGGCGAGAGGGCGCCTCGGTCCCGTTTCCAAGAGACCCAGTACTTC.

The chain recombines TRBV24-1 with TRBJ2-5; D call uncertain. The CDR3 is 14 amino acids. CDR1 is KGHDR and CDR2 is SFDVKD in the germline V gene. V lost 7 bases, J lost 1 base, and 12 bases lay in between. CDR3 residues: CATRASELQETQYF. The DNA for the CDR3 is TGTGCCACCAGGGCCTCGGAGCTCCAAGAGACCCAGTACTTC.

The gene calls are TRBV12-3 or TRBV12-4 and TRBJ1-5; perhaps TRBD1 as D (5 bases). There are 15 residues in the CDR3. Between the trimmed V and J ends, which lost 1 base and 6 bases, there was a span of 13 bases. The CDR3 coding sequence is TGTGCCAGCAGTTTAGAGGCCGTGGGGCGTCAGCCCCAGCATTTT. Translating it yields CASSLEAVGRQPQHF.

The chain employs TRBV4-2 and TRBJ1-4; D gene uncertain. V was cut by 0 bases and J by 11 bases, with 7 bases left in between. The CDR3 loop spans 12 amino acids. The germline V gene encodes CDR1 LGHNA and CDR2 YNFKEQ. CDR3 sequence: CASSQDRVKLFF. Here the CDR3 DNA reads TGTGCCAGCAGCCAAGATAGGGTGAAACTGTTTTTT.

The chain uses TRBV7-2 and TRBJ2-3, with D uncertain. The CDR3 has 15 amino acids. The V end lost 1 base, the J end lost 2 bases, and 10 bases lay between the germline ends. Per germline, CDR1 SGHTA and CDR2 FQGNSA. This CDR3 is CASSLGPYTTDTQYF. CDR3 coding DNA: TGTGCCAGCAGCTTAGGCCCGTACACCACAGATACGCAGTATTTT.

This clonotype was recorded at least ten times. The chain has TRBV20-1 and TRBJ2-1, with D possibly being TRBD2 (6 bases). Germline CDR1 reads DFQATT; CDR2 reads SNEGSKA (reference sequence). CDR3 length: 14 amino acids. Trimming shortened V by 4 bases and J by 5 bases, and 15 bases separated the two germline ends. The CDR3 DNA follows: TGCAGTGCTATGGGCCCTAGCGTCAACAATGAGCAGTTCTTC. Protein product: CSAMGPSVNNEQFF.

The chain recombines TRBV7-2 with TRBJ2-6; a possible D gene is TRBD2 (6 bases). V lost 4 bases to trimming and J lost 2 bases, with 15 bases between them. Germline assignment: CDR1 SGHTA and CDR2 FQGNSA. CDR3 length: 17 residues. CDR3 residues: CASSSVGGKAGANVLTF. The CDR3 coding sequence is TGTGCCAGCAGCTCCGTGGGCGGGAAAGCTGGGGCCAACGTCCTGACTTTC.

The chain joins TRBV6-5 to TRBJ1-2; tentatively, D is TRBD1 (5 bases). CDR3 length: 15 amino acids. The V end lost 0 bases, the J end lost 5 bases, and 13 bases lay between the germline ends. Looked up from germline, CDR1 is MNHEY and CDR2 is SVGAGI. The CDR3 here is CASSYSGTDIYGYTF. CDR3 DNA: TGTGCCAGCAGTTACTCGGGTACGGACATTTATGGCTACACCTTC.

This clonotype was seen only once. Germline and junction disagree at one end, which may indicate a read error. The rearrangement uses TRBV10-3 and TRBJ2-7; D remains ambiguous. The CDR3 consists of 14 residues. CDR1 is ENHRY, CDR2 SYGVKD, per germline. CDR3 loop: CAIRESPGSYEQYF. CDR3 sequence (DNA): TGTGCCATCAGGGAGTCACCAGGTTCCTACGAGCAGTACTTC.

The sample holds a few counts of this clonotype. The rearrangement uses TRBV7-2 and TRBJ2-4, with D possibly matching TRBD1 (6 bases). Germline CDR1 is SGHTA and CDR2 is FQGNSA. The CDR3 has 15 residues. V was pared by 1 base and J by 3 bases, with 10 bases between. The CDR3 sequence: CASSLDTGNKNIQYF. The CDR3 DNA follows: TGTGCCAGCAGCTTAGACACAGGGAACAAAAACATTCAGTACTTC.

This clonotype was counted only a few times. J is TRBJ2-7 and V is TRBV28; D not certain. In germline, CDR1 is MDHEN, CDR2 SYDVKM. The CDR3 covers 16 residues. The ends were cut back, 6 bases at V and 0 bases at J, with 18 bases in the middle. The chain's CDR3 is CASSPPLRTFSYEQYF. In DNA, the CDR3 is TGTGCCAGCAGCCCTCCCTTGAGGACCTTCTCCTACGAGCAGTACTTC.

Points on this clonotype: One end of the junction fails to match germline, which may point to a read error. CDR3 protein: CASSLNPVYEQYF. As DNA, the CDR3 is TGTGCCAGTAGCTTAAACCCGGTGTACGAGCAGTACTTC. The chain uses TRBV7-2 and TRBJ2-7; D is unclear. The V gene's germline CDR1 is SGHTA and CDR2 FQGNSA. This CDR3 is built from 13 residues.

V usage is TRBV12-5 and J usage is TRBJ2-7; 12 positions agree with TRBD2. The CDR3 extends over 17 amino acids. Looked up from germline, CDR1 is LGHNT and CDR2 is FRNRAP. The junction had 6 bases not matched to a gene; V was cut back by 1 base and J by 2 bases. The CDR3 bases are TGTGCTAGTGGTTTGGCGACTCTAGCGGGAGGGCCCTACGAGCAGTACTTC. Protein sequence: CASGLATLAGGPYEQYF.

This clonotype was picked up a small number of times. The junction shows a germline mismatch at one end, possibly a read error. The rearrangement links TRBV29-1 to TRBJ2-7, with 7 positions matching TRBD2. The CDR3 sequence is 15 residues long. Germline CDR1 SQVTM, CDR2 ANQGSEA. CDR3 loop: CSVELDDSGAYGQYF. CDR3 DNA sequence: TGCAGCGTTGAACTGGATGACAGCGGGGCCTACGGGCAGTACTTC.